These 5 T cell receptor beta chains were sequenced from one sample in a study of CD8 T cells in Susac syndrome (dated by TCRdb to the late 2010s). Receptors were amplified or captured by the immunoSEQ multiplex PCR assay. RNA was extracted with the RNeasy kit and 0.5 to 1 ug was reverse transcribed using random hexamers. TCRdb reprocessed the public reads (quality trimming at Q25 with fastp, clone calling with MiXCR) and kept in-frame beta chains. Each entry is one CDR3 protein sequence, shown with its most common DNA and genes. The sample table shows a few hundred thousand distinct CDR3 sequences, and about 95% are seen once. 0.075% to 0.095% of the sample rests with the top ten. The material sequenced was CD4+ T cells from PBMCs. These receptors were obtained from a human donor with multiple sclerosis.

CDR3 sequence reads: CASRPTARVEQYF. CDR3 sequence (DNA): TGCGCCAGCAGACCTACCGCAAGGGTCGAGCAGTACTTC. J is TRBJ2-7 and V is TRBV5-1; D not certain. The CDR3 runs to 13 residues. Germline loops: CDR1 SGHRS, CDR2 YFSETQ. Trimming cost V 5 bases and J 6 bases, with 15 bases left between them.

V and J are TRBV2 and TRBJ2-5, with 9 bases matching TRBD1. Per the germline V gene, CDR1 is SNHLY and CDR2 is FYNNEI. Losses at the gene ends were 3 bases for V and 5 bases for J; bases not matched to a gene: 7. The CDR3 consists of 15 residues. CDR3 nucleotide sequence: TGTGCCAGCAGTGAGGCCACAGGGGGCTGGGAGACCCAGTACTTC. Residues: CASSEATGGWETQYF.

This chain uses TRBV23-1 with TRBJ1-3; perhaps TRBD1 as D (5 bases). TRBV23-1 is flagged as an ORF with uncertain function. The CDR3 covers 10 residues. V was cut by 11 bases and J by 8 bases, with 10 bases left in between. CDR3 coding DNA: TGCGCCCGGGCGGGGGACACCATATATTTT. This sequence encodes CARAGDTIYF.

The chain combines TRBV5-1 with TRBJ1-2; a possible D gene is TRBD1 (6 bases). V was cut by 8 bases and J by 8 bases, with 22 bases left in between. In germline, CDR1 is SGHRS, CDR2 YFSETQ. CDR3 length equals 14 residues. The CDR3: CASNHTKQGRGYTF. The CDR3 nucleotides are TGCGCCAGTAATCACACTAAACAGGGAAGGGGCTACACCTTC.

The V gene is TRBV29-1, the J gene TRBJ1-3; TRBD1 matches at 7 bases. The CDR3 spans 13 residues. Germline values: CDR1 SQVTM, CDR2 ANQGSEA. The junction had 1 base not matched to a gene; V was cut back by 2 bases and J by 3 bases. As DNA, the CDR3 is TGCAGCGTTGAAACAGGGGATGGAAACACCATATATTTT. Its protein is CSVETGDGNTIYF.